These 8 T cell receptor beta chains were all obtained from the same sample, sequenced in a study of shared clonotypes between healthy human individuals. The naive CD8 fraction comprised CD45RO-negative cells positively selected for CCR7 and excluded terminally differentiated effector memory CD45RA+ cells. Sequencing was performed with immunoSEQ multiplex PCR; in TCRdb, only in-frame clones are kept and a portion is missing. The table includes more than 2 million clones, about 95% detected once. The sequencing sample was made of naive CD8+ T cells sorted from blood. The receptor source for this set is a young man in good health.

This CDR3 reads CASSQRGSADTQYF. DNA of the CDR3: TGCGCCAGCAGCCAGCGGGGGTCAGCAGATACGCAGTATTTT. This chain joins TRBV4-1 and TRBJ2-3; 7 nucleotides agree with TRBD2. Germline loops: CDR1 MGHRA, CDR2 YSYEKL. The CDR3 contains 14 residues. J gave up 4 bases and V 3 bases, and 4 bases lay outside the gene matches.

V is TRBV19 and J is TRBJ1-5, with a weak D call TRBD1 (5 bases). The V gene lost 7 bases and the J gene lost 1 base, with 17 bases spanning the gap. This CDR3 contains 16 residues. The germline V gene encodes CDR1 LNHDA and CDR2 SQIVND (reference sequence). CDR3 in amino acids: CASTPTGRESNQPQHF. CDR3 coding DNA: TGTGCCAGTACCCCTACGGGACGGGAAAGCAATCAGCCCCAGCATTTT.

The CDR3 here is CASSESWGNTEAFF. DNA of the CDR3: TGCGCCAGCAGTGAGTCCTGGGGGAACACTGAAGCTTTCTTT. The rearrangement uses TRBV10-2 and TRBJ1-1; no clear D gene. The CDR3 has 14 residues. Germline assignment: CDR1 WSHSY and CDR2 SAAADI. Deletions cut 0 bases from V and 1 base from J, with 6 bases between.

The rearrangement uses TRBV4-1 and TRBJ2-3, with 13 bases that match TRBD2. J lost 2 bases, V lost 0 bases, and 2 bases had no gene match. Germline-derived CDR1 and CDR2 are MGHRA and YSYEKL. The CDR3 totals 17 residues. This chain's CDR3 is CASSQEGTSGVTDTQYF. Written as DNA, the CDR3 is TGCGCCAGCAGCCAAGAGGGGACTAGCGGGGTCACAGATACGCAGTATTTT.

This clone was found a few times. Other DNA sequences of this sample code for an identical CDR3. The J gene is TRBJ2-5, the V gene TRBV7-9; D ambiguous. Trimming pared 5 bases from V and 5 bases from J, leaving 6 bases between. Germline-derived CDR1 and CDR2 are SEHNR and FQNEAQ (reference sequence). CDR3 length: 11 residues. CDR3 nucleotides: TGTGCCAGCAGCCCCCTGGAGACCCAGTACTTC. This translates into CASSPLETQYF.

The chain carries TRBV5-6 and TRBJ2-5, with 8 nucleotides matching TRBD2. V shed 6 bases, J shed 3 bases, and the junction held 7 bases outside the gene matches. The CDR3 has 14 amino acids. Germline assignment: CDR1 SGHDT and CDR2 YYEEEE. CDR3 in DNA: TGTGCCAGCACCATGGTCGGGGGGGAAGAGACCCAGTACTTC. Encoded protein: CASTMVGGEETQYF.

The chain uses TRBV12-5 and TRBJ2-5; 8 bases are a match to TRBD2. Unmatched junction bases numbered 3, after V lost 1 base and J lost 5 bases. Germline V gene data show CDR1 as LGHNT and CDR2 as FRNRAP. This CDR3 has 14 amino acids. The CDR3 nucleotides are TGTGCTAGTGGTTTGGGGAGCGGGAGTGAGACCCAGTACTTC. It is translated as CASGLGSGSETQYF.

The J gene is TRBJ1-6, the V gene TRBV14; D call uncertain. The CDR3 covers 15 residues. V was shortened by 0 bases and J by 8 bases, with 11 bases between the two germline ends. From germline, CDR1 is SGHDN and CDR2 FVKESK. CDR3: CASSQDSEGDSPLHF. CDR3 bases: TGTGCCAGCAGCCAAGATTCCGAGGGCGATTCACCCCTCCACTTT. The full variable domain, in which reference TRBV14 and TRBJ1-6 provide the parts outside the CDR3, is EAGVTQFPSHSVIEKGQTVTLRCDPISGHDNLYWYRRVMGKEIKFLLHFVKESKQDESGMPNNRFLAERTGGTYSTLKVQPAELEDSGVYFCASSQDSEGDSPLHFGNGTRLTVT.